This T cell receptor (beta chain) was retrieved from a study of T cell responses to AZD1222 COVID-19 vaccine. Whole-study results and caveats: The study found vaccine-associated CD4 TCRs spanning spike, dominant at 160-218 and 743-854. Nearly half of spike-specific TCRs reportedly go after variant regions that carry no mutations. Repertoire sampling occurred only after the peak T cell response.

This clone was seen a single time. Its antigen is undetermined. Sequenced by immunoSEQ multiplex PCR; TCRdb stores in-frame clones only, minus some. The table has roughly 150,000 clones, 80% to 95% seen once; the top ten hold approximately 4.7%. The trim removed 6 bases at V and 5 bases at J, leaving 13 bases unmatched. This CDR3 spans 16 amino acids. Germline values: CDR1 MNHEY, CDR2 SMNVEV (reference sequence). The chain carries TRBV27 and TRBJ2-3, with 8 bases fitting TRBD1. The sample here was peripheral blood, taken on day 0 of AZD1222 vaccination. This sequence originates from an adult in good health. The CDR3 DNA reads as TGTGCCAGCAGACCCGGACAGGGCACTTGGGGAGATACGCAGTATTTT. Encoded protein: CASRPGQGTWGDTQYF.